One and the same sample provided the 29 T cell receptor beta chains below, sequenced in a study of shared clonotypes between healthy human individuals. The table came from immunoSEQ multiplex PCR; TCRdb's copy has only in-frame clones and leaves some out. The sample lists roughly 2,500,000 clones, 90% to 95% occurring once. The sample consisted of naive CD4+ T cells from PBMCs. The sample's subset: CD45RA+ positively selected. Receptors originate from a man between 18 and 35 years old in good health. Some clones in this sample may be carry-over from other donors' samples.

Notes on this clone: The sample carries other DNA sequences with the same CDR3. V gene TRBV7-9 combines with J gene TRBJ2-5, with D unresolved. This CDR3 comprises 12 residues. V lost 1 base, J lost 2 bases, and 2 bases lay in between. Germline V lookup: CDR1 SEHNR, CDR2 FQNEAQ (reference sequence). The CDR3 DNA reads TGTGCCAGCAGCTTAGGACAAGAGACCCAGTACTTC. Its translation: CASSLGQETQYF.

The gene calls are TRBV6-1 and TRBJ2-7; no reliable D call. Per the germline V gene, CDR1 is MNHNS and CDR2 is SASEGT. Trimming took 2 bases from V and 0 from J, leaving 5 bases between them. CDR3 size: 13 residues. The CDR3 is CASSETPSYEQYF. The CDR3, as DNA: TGTGCCAGCAGTGAAACGCCCTCCTACGAGCAGTACTTC.

J is TRBJ1-5 and V is TRBV4-3; the D gene is possibly TRBD1 (5 bases). V dropped 4 bases and J dropped 1 base, with 5 bases sitting between them. Germline loops: CDR1 LGHNA, CDR2 YSLEER. This CDR3 region has 13 residues. CDR3 DNA: TGCGCCAGCAGCCGGGGGAGCAATCAGCCCCAGCATTTT. Its translation: CASSRGSNQPQHF.

The chain joins TRBV28 to TRBJ1-2, with a possible D match to TRBD1 (6 bases). This CDR3 is 15 amino acids long. Germline lookup yields CDR1 MDHEN and CDR2 SYDVKM. V lost 3 bases and J 5 bases, leaving 16 bases between the germline ends. The CDR3 DNA reads as TGTGCCAGCAGTTTGCGACGGCAGGGGATTTATGGCTACACCTTC. Translating gives CASSLRRQGIYGYTF.

V is TRBV2 and J is TRBJ1-5, with D possibly TRBD1 on 5 matching bases. The germline CDR1 and CDR2 sequences are SNHLY and FYNNEI. V was pared by 6 bases and J by 3 bases, with 9 bases between. CDR3 length: 13 residues. The CDR3 protein is CASRIQVNQPQHF. Here the CDR3 DNA reads TGTGCCAGCAGAATACAGGTCAATCAGCCCCAGCATTTT.

The rearrangement joins TRBV6-5 to TRBJ2-7; a weak D match, TRBD1 (6 bases). V lost 6 bases and J 4 bases, leaving 16 bases between the germline ends. Looked up from germline, CDR1 is MNHEY and CDR2 is SVGAGI. The CDR3 spans 14 residues. CDR3 amino acids: CASRESGHLYEQYF. In DNA, the CDR3 is TGTGCCAGCAGGGAATCGGGACACCTTTACGAGCAGTACTTC.

V gene TRBV28 combines with J gene TRBJ1-2; a possible D gene is TRBD1 (5 bases). The V end lost 3 bases, the J end lost 7 bases, and 12 bases lay between the germline ends. Germline V gives CDR1 MDHEN, CDR2 SYDVKM. The CDR3 extends over 13 amino acids. The CDR3 reads CASSFVGASGYTF. CDR3 nucleotide sequence: TGTGCCAGCAGTTTTGTCGGGGCGAGTGGCTACACCTTC.

CDR3 DNA sequence: TGTGCCAGCAGCCGAACCGGGACTAGCGCCTTGGGGGAGCAGTTCTTC. Protein product: CASSRTGTSALGEQFF. The V call is TRBV11-2, the J call TRBJ2-1; TRBD2 aligns across 10 bases. This CDR3 contains 16 residues. V gave up 5 bases and J gave up 10 bases; unmatched junction bases: 14. Looked up from germline, CDR1 is SGHAT and CDR2 is FQNNGV.

The chain is built from TRBV30 and TRBJ1-4; 7 bases line up with TRBD1. In germline, CDR1 is GTSNPN, CDR2 SVGIG (reference sequence). With V trimmed by 6 bases and J by 7 bases, 11 bases remained unmatched. The CDR3 has 14 amino acids. The CDR3 here is CACYDRARGEKLFF. DNA of the CDR3: TGTGCCTGCTACGACAGGGCTCGGGGTGAAAAACTGTTTTTT.

The J gene is TRBJ2-1, the V gene TRBV19; D not resolved. The germline gives CDR1 LNHDA, CDR2 SQIVND (reference sequence). The V end was cut by 1 base, the J end by 7 bases, with 11 bases between. The CDR3 covers 14 residues. CDR3 residues: CASSIANSKNEQFF. The CDR3, as DNA: TGTGCCAGTAGTATAGCTAACAGCAAAAATGAGCAGTTCTTC.

This chain uses TRBV5-4 with TRBJ2-3; D perhaps matches TRBD2 (6 bases). The CDR3 length is 16 residues. Germline V gene lookup returns CDR1 SGHNT and CDR2 YYREEE (reference sequence). Between the trimmed V and J ends, which lost 0 bases and 0 bases, there was a span of 11 bases. The CDR3 is CASSLGLATSTDTQYF. The CDR3 DNA reads TGTGCCAGCAGCTTGGGGCTAGCGACTAGCACAGATACGCAGTATTTT. The full variable domain, with the rest looked up from reference TRBV5-4 and TRBJ2-3, is ETGVTQSPTHLIKTRGQQVTLRCSSQSGHNTVSWYQQALGQGPQFIFQYYREEENGRGNFPPRFSGLQFPNYSSELNVNALELDDSALYLCASSLGLATSTDTQYFGPGTRLTVL.

To note about this clone: The junction departs from the called germline gene at one end, perhaps through a read error. Within the sample, other DNA sequences also encode this same CDR3. The CDR3 coding sequence is TGTGCTTGGAGTGGAGGGACTAGCAGAAACGAGCAGTACTTC. Its translation is CAWSGGTSRNEQYF. This sequence joins TRBV30 and TRBJ2-7, with TRBD2 matching 9 bases. This CDR3 spans 14 amino acids. Looked up from germline, CDR1 is GTSNPN and CDR2 is SVGIG (reference sequence).

The chain couples TRBV4-2 to TRBJ2-3, with no clear D. The CDR3 has 12 amino acids. The ends were cut back, 2 bases at V and 6 bases at J, with 6 bases in the middle. Germline CDR1 LGHNA, CDR2 YNFKEQ. CDR3 region: CASSQTTDTQYF. In DNA form, the CDR3 reads TGTGCCAGCAGCCAAACCACGGATACGCAGTATTTT.

This sequence joins TRBV5-1 and TRBJ2-1; 10 nucleotides agree with TRBD1. J lost 8 bases, V lost 2 bases, and 7 bases had no gene match. CDR3 size: 15 residues. CDR1 and CDR2 from the germline V gene are SGHRS and YFSETQ. CDR3 residues: CASSLSTGGGDEQFF. For the CDR3, the DNA is TGCGCCAGCAGCTTATCGACAGGGGGCGGGGATGAGCAGTTCTTC.

The genes are TRBV11-2 and TRBJ2-7, with 10 positions matching TRBD1. The CDR3 consists of 16 residues. The trim removed 7 bases at V and 2 bases at J, leaving 11 bases unmatched. Germline assignment: CDR1 SGHAT and CDR2 FQNNGV. The CDR3 DNA follows: TGTGCCAGCATATCCTATCGGGACAGGGGACCCTACGAGCAGTACTTC. Its protein product is CASISYRDRGPYEQYF.

The chain couples TRBV29-1 to TRBJ1-6; no clear D. This CDR3 has 15 amino acids. Trimming removed 8 bases at V and 6 bases at J, with 20 bases between. CDR1 SQVTM and CDR2 ANQGSEA come from the germline V gene. In DNA, the CDR3 is TGCAGCCCCCGGACGGTCGGGCCCCTTAATTCACCCCTCCACTTT. It specifies CSPRTVGPLNSPLHF. The complete variable domain, with remaining parts taken from reference TRBV29-1 and TRBJ1-6, reads SAVISQKPSRDICQRGTSLTIQCQVDSQVTMMFWYRQQPGQSLTLIATANQGSEATYESGFVIDKFPISRPNLTFSTLTVSNMSPEDSSIYLCSPRTVGPLNSPLHFGNGTRLTVT.

Turning to this clone: Additional DNA sequences in this sample encode the identical CDR3. The chain recombines TRBV4-3 with TRBJ2-3; 12 bases are a match to TRBD2. The germline CDR1 and CDR2 sequences are LGHNA and YSLEER. This CDR3 contains 16 residues. The V gene end was trimmed by 0 bases and the J gene end by 3 bases; junction bases not matched to a gene: 1. The CDR3 sequence: CASSQEGLAGTDTQYF. CDR3 sequence (DNA): TGCGCCAGCAGCCAAGAAGGACTAGCGGGAACAGATACGCAGTATTTT.

This clone was observed once. The chain links TRBV19 to TRBJ2-7; D perhaps matches TRBD2 (5 bases). The germline V gene has CDR1 LNHDA and CDR2 SQIVND (reference sequence). The CDR3 contains 12 residues. Trimming cost V 4 bases and J 7 bases, with 11 bases left between them. CDR3 in amino acids: CASSNWEREQYF. The CDR3 coding sequence is TGTGCCAGTAGTAATTGGGAGCGGGAGCAGTACTTC.

The chain employs TRBV7-2 and TRBJ2-1; D might be TRBD1 or TRBD2, each matching 7 bases. This CDR3 region has 15 residues. Germline V CDR1 and CDR2: SGHTA, FQGNSA. Trimming cost V 5 bases and J 7 bases, with 18 bases left between them. The CDR3 nucleotides read TGTGCCAGCAGCCCAGGGGGGGTCCTAATAAATGAGCAGTTCTTC. Translation gives CASSPGGVLINEQFF. The full variable domain, in which reference TRBV7-2 and TRBJ2-1 provide the parts outside the CDR3, is GAGVSQSPSNKVTEKGKDVELRCDPISGHTALYWYRQSLGQGLEFLIYFQGNSAPDKSGLPSDRFSAERTGGSVSTLTIQRTQQEDSAVYLCASSPGGVLINEQFFGPGTRLTVL.

The chain is built from TRBV11-3 and TRBJ2-7; unclear D gene. The ends were cut back, 3 bases at V and 0 bases at J, with 9 bases in the middle. The CDR3 totals 14 residues. The germline V gene encodes CDR1 SGHNT and CDR2 YENEEA. The CDR3 loop reads CASSFAGVSYEQYF. CDR3 DNA: TGTGCCAGCAGCTTTGCCGGCGTCTCCTACGAGCAGTACTTC.

This rearrangement joins TRBV5-1 to TRBJ1-4; D remains ambiguous. The germline gives CDR1 SGHRS, CDR2 YFSETQ. The CDR3 is 13 amino acids. Deletions cut 3 bases from V and 3 bases from J, with 6 bases between. The CDR3 here is CASSSFANEKLFF. Written as DNA, the CDR3 is TGCGCCAGCAGCTCGTTTGCTAATGAAAAACTGTTTTTT.

The V gene is TRBV9, the J gene TRBJ2-1, with D perhaps matching TRBD2 (5 bases). Per germline, CDR1 SGDLS and CDR2 YYNGEE. The CDR3 has 16 amino acids. Deletions cut 4 bases from V and 4 bases from J, with 18 bases between. The CDR3 reads CASSPRGGRGYNEQFF. The CDR3 coding sequence is TGTGCCAGCAGCCCAAGAGGTGGACGGGGATACAATGAGCAGTTCTTC.

The chain has TRBV4-1 and TRBJ2-7, with TRBD1 matching over 10 bases. The CDR3 covers 15 residues. The V gene end was trimmed by 4 bases and the J gene end by 6 bases; junction bases not matched to a gene: 9. Germline V gene data show CDR1 as MGHRA and CDR2 as YSYEKL. CDR3 in amino acids: CASSPNRDRGFEQYF. The CDR3 region has the DNA TGCGCCAGCAGCCCCAACCGGGACAGGGGATTCGAGCAGTACTTC.

In DNA, the CDR3 is TGTGCCACCAAAGGACACCAGAACACCGGGGAGCTGTTTTTT. This translates into CATKGHQNTGELFF. The V and J genes are TRBV15 and TRBJ2-2, with D possibly TRBD1 on 5 matching bases. Per germline, CDR1 LNHNV and CDR2 YYDKDF (reference sequence). CDR3 length: 14 residues. V was shortened by 7 bases and J by 1 base, with 10 bases between the two germline ends. The variable domain in full, with the rest retrieved from reference TRBV15 and TRBJ2-2, is DAMVIQNPRYQVTQFGKPVTLSCSQTLNHNVMYWYQQKSSQAPKLLFHYYDKDFNNEADTPDNFQSRRPNTSFCFLDIRSPGLGDTAMYLCATKGHQNTGELFFGEGSRLTVL.

This chain links TRBV10-3 with TRBJ2-1; 8 nucleotides match TRBD1. From germline, CDR1 is ENHRY and CDR2 SYGVKD. V was pared by 3 bases and J by 8 bases, with 6 bases of the junction left unmatched. The CDR3 is 14 residues long. The CDR3 bases are TGTGCCATCAGTGATTCAGGGGGCGCATATGAGCAGTTCTTC. It specifies CAISDSGGAYEQFF.

The J gene is TRBJ2-7, the V gene TRBV5-4, with D perhaps matching TRBD1 or TRBD2 (6 bases each). The CDR3 sequence is 18 residues long. The V end was cut by 4 bases, the J end by 2 bases, with 25 bases between. Germline CDR1 reads SGHNT; CDR2 reads YYREEE (reference sequence). CDR3 region: CASSASVNGGRVAYEQYF. CDR3 coding DNA: TGTGCCAGCAGCGCTAGCGTCAATGGGGGCAGGGTGGCCTACGAGCAGTACTTC.

The chain combines TRBV28 with TRBJ2-2; no definite D call. The CDR3 length is 16 residues. Trimming shortened V by 4 bases and J by 0 bases, and 12 bases separated the two germline ends. Germline V lookup: CDR1 MDHEN, CDR2 SYDVKM. This CDR3 is CASSSRWAPNTGELFF. The CDR3 nucleotides read TGTGCCAGCAGTTCCCGCTGGGCGCCGAACACCGGGGAGCTGTTTTTT.

The V call is TRBV28, the J call TRBJ2-7; tentatively, D is TRBD1 (6 bases). The germline V gene has CDR1 MDHEN and CDR2 SYDVKM. This CDR3 contains 12 residues. The V and J ends lost 8 bases and 5 bases respectively, with 13 bases between them. The CDR3 reads CASFGQGNEQYF. CDR3 DNA: TGTGCCAGCTTCGGTCAGGGGAACGAGCAGTACTTC.

The rearrangement uses TRBV2 and TRBJ1-5; D is perhaps TRBD1 (5 bases). Trimming took 4 bases from V and 5 from J, leaving 12 bases between them. The germline V gene has CDR1 SNHLY and CDR2 FYNNEI. The CDR3 is 14 residues long. The CDR3 DNA follows: TGTGCCAGCAGTGGGGCTCGGGGGGATCAGCCCCAGCATTTT. The encoded protein is CASSGARGDQPQHF.